The sequence of this T cell receptor (beta chain) was determined in a study of cytomegalovirus exposure and HLA in healthy donors. Study-level results: Reported results showed that the classifier diagnosed cytomegalovirus status with high specificity and sensitivity.

Comment on this clone: Its antigen is unknown.

Primers included in the PCR were 60 Vbeta and 13 Jbeta primers. Sequencing was performed with immunoSEQ multiplex PCR; in TCRdb, only in-frame clones are kept and a portion is missing. The profile covers 95,000 or so clones, with 81% appearing a single time and around 4.2% taken by the ten largest. The germline V gene encodes CDR1 SGHTA and CDR2 FQGTGA. CDR3 length equals 16 residues. V shed 5 bases, J shed 9 bases, and the junction held 16 bases outside the gene matches. Source material: PBMCs. The origin of this receptor is a woman in her seventies in good health and CMV-seropositive. V gene TRBV7-3 combines with J gene TRBJ2-1; the match to TRBD1 covers 7 bases. DNA of the CDR3: TGTGCCAGCAGCCGTACAGGGGCTCGTCAGGGCGGTGAGCAGTTCTTC. It codes for CASSRTGARQGGEQFF.